What follows are 3 T cell receptor beta chains derived from one specimen sequenced in a study of T-cell reconstitution after alpha-beta-depleted transplantation in children (TCRdb year 2016). The time point label of this sample denotes: day 60 (about 2 months) after transplantation. In light of the paper, this sample's treatment or condition label describes: allogeneic hematopoietic cell transplantation with graft depleted of TCRalphabeta T cells and CD19 B cells. Library method: PCR. The sequencer was an Illumina HiSeq 2500. TCR library preparation used molecular barcoding, with unique molecular identifiers applied to normalize quantification of the TCRbeta repertoire. Using fastp trimming at Q25 and MiXCR clonotype assembly, TCRdb reanalyzed the public sequencing data and kept in-frame beta chains. Identical CDR3 proteins give one entry, which carries the most common genes and DNA. This sample holds around 9,000 distinct CDR3 sequences; around 17% were observed only once. The ten largest clones take up 85% to 90% of the sample.

The sample in question was PBMCs, mostly from graft donor cells, obtained 60 days after TCRalphabeta/CD19-depleted stem cell transplant. The source of these receptors is a girl under three years old who had a stem cell transplant for combined immunodeficiency, so the T cells may come from the graft donor.

Details on this clonotype: A read error may account for a junction end that differs from germline. The gene calls are TRBV6-1 and TRBJ1-1, with D unclear. Germline CDR1 is MNHNS and CDR2 is SASEGT. The CDR3 totals 8 residues. CDR3 DNA: TGTGCCAGCACTGAAGCTTTCTTT. Protein sequence: CASTEAFF.

This clonotype was recorded at least ten times. The chain has TRBV6-6 and TRBJ2-7; D is uncertain. The CDR3 has 12 amino acids. V shed 7 bases and J shed 6 bases, with 13 bases lying between them. The germline CDR1 and CDR2 sequences are MNHNY and SVGAGI (reference sequence). CDR3 residues: CASNYFSGEQYF. CDR3 DNA sequence: TGTGCCAGCAATTATTTCTCCGGCGAGCAGTACTTC.

V usage is TRBV20-1 and J usage is TRBJ1-1; D gene unclear. Trimming stripped 0 bases from V and 1 base from J, with 12 bases between. CDR1 and CDR2 from the germline V gene are DFQATT and SNEGSKA (reference sequence). The CDR3 is 15 residues long. This chain's CDR3 is CSAREGFTSNTEAFF. CDR3 DNA: TGCAGTGCTAGAGAGGGCTTCACTTCGAACACTGAAGCTTTCTTT.